Listed here is a single T cell receptor (beta chain). Its antigen is currently unknown. TCRdb ran MiXCR on the 5' RACE reads and lists one entry per CDR3 protein. The table includes about 20,000 distinct CDR3 sequences, around 5.8% detected once. These data originate in a study of early T cells in non-severe SARS-CoV-2 infection. Background on the study: With bulk RNA from unsorted whole blood as input, sequencing yielded unpaired chains.

Whole-study findings and limits: Matches to VDJdb favored anti-spike CD8 responses and missed private and CD4 specificities.

The CDR3 has 16 residues. Germline values: CDR1 LGHDT, CDR2 YNNKEL (reference sequence). V lost 4 bases and J lost 3; bases outside the gene matches: 8. The sample was whole blood, taken at baseline. This rearrangement joins TRBV3-1 to TRBJ1-1; 10 bases are shared with TRBD1. The clonotype comes from an adult who was a healthcare worker with PCR-confirmed SARS-CoV-2 infection or an uninfected control (not recorded which). The CDR3 protein is CASSRGTGVGYTEAFF. Here the CDR3 DNA reads TGTGCCAGCAGCCGCGGGACAGGGGTCGGGTACACTGAAGCTTTCTTT.